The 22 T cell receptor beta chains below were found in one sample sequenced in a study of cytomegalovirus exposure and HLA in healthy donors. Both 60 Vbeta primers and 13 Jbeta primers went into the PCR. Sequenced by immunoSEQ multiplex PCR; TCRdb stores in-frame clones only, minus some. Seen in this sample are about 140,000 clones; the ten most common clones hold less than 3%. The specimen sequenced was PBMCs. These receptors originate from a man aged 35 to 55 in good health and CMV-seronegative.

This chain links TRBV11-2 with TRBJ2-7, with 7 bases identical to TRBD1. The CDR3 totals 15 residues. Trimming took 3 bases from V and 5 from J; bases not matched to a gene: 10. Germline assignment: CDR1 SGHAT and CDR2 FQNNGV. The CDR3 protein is CASSFAPGQPHEQYF. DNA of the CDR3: TGTGCCAGCAGCTTTGCTCCGGGACAGCCACACGAGCAGTACTTC.

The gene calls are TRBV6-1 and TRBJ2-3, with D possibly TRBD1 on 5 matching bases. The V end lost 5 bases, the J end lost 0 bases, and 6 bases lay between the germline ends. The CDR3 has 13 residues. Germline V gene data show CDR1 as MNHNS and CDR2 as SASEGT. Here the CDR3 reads CASSQGSTDTQYF. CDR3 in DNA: TGTGCCAGCAGTCAGGGTAGCACAGATACGCAGTATTTT.

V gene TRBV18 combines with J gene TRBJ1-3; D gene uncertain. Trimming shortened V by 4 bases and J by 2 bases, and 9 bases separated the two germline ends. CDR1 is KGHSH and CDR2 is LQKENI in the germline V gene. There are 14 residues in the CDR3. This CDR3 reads CASSLSQTGNTIYF. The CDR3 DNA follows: TGTGCCAGCTCACTCTCCCAGACTGGAAACACCATATATTTT.

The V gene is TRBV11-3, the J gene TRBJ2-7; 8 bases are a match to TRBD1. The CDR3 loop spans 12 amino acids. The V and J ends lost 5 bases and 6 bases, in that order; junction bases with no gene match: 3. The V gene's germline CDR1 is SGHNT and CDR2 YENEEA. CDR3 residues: CASSITGGEQYF. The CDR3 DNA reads TGTGCCAGCAGCATTACAGGGGGCGAGCAGTACTTC.

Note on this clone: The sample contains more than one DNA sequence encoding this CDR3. As DNA, the CDR3 is TGTGCTAGTGGGCTATACAATGAGCAGTTCTTC. Its protein is CASGLYNEQFF. The chain combines TRBV12-5 with TRBJ2-1; no clear D. Germline lookup yields CDR1 LGHNT and CDR2 FRNRAP. The CDR3 contains 11 residues. V gave up 6 bases and J gave up 4 bases, with 4 bases separating them.

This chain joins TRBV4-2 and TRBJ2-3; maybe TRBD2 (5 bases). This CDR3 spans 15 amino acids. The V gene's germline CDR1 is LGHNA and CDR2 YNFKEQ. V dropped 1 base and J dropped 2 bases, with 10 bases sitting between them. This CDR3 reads CASSQGRDITDTQYF. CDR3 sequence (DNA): TGTGCCAGCAGCCAAGGCCGGGATATCACAGATACGCAGTATTTT.

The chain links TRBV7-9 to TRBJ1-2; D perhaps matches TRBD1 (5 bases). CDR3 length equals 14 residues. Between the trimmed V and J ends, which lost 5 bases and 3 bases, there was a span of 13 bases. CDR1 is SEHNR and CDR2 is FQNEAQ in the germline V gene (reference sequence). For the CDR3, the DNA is TGTGCCAGCAGCGTCTCCGGGGGTGACTATGGCTACACCTTC. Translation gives CASSVSGGDYGYTF.

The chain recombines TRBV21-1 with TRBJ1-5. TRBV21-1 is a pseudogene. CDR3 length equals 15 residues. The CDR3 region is CASSKRGDGNQPQHF. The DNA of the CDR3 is TGTGCCAGCAGCAAGCGGGGGGACGGCAATCAGCCCCAGCATTTT.

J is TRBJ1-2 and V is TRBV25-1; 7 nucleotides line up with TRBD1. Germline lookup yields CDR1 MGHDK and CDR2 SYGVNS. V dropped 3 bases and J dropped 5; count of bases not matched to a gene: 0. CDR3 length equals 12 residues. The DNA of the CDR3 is TGTGCCAGCAGTGAGACAGGGTATGGCTACACCTTC. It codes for CASSETGYGYTF.

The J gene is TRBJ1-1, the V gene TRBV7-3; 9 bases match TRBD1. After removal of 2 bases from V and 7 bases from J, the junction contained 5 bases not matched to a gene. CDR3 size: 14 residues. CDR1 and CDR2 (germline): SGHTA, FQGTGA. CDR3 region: CASSLSQGAGEAFF. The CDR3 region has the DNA TGTGCCAGCAGCTTATCACAGGGGGCTGGTGAAGCTTTCTTT.

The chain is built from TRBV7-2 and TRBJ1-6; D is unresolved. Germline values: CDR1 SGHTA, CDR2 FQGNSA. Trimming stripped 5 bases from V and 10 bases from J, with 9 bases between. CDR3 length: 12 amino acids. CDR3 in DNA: TGTGCCAGCAGCCCCGGAGGATCACCCCTCCACTTT. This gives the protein CASSPGGSPLHF. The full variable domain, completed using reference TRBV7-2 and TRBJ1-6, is GAGVSQSPSNKVTEKGKDVELRCDPISGHTALYWYRQSLGQGLEFLIYFQGNSAPDKSGLPSDRFSAERTGGSVSTLTIQRTQQEDSAVYLCASSPGGSPLHFGNGTRLTVT.

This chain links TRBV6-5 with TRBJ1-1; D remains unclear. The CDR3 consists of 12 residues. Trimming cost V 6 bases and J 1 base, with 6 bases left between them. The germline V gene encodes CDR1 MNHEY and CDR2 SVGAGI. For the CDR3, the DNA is TGTGCCAGCAGACACCCGAACACTGAAGCTTTCTTT. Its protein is CASRHPNTEAFF.

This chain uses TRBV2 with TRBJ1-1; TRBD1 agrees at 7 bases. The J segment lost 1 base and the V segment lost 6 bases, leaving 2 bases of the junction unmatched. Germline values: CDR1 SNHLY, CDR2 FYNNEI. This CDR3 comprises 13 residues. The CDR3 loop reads CASRTGPNTEAFF. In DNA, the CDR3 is TGTGCCAGCAGGACAGGGCCGAACACTGAAGCTTTCTTT.

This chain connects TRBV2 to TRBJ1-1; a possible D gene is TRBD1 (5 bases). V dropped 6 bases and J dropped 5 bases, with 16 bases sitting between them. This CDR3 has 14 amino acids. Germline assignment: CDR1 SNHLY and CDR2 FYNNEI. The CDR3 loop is CASRNTQGYTEAFF. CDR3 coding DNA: TGTGCCAGCAGGAATACGCAGGGATATACTGAAGCTTTCTTT.

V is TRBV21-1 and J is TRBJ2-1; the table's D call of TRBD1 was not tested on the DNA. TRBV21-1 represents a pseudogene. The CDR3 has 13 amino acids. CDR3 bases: TGTGCCAGCAGCACCCTACAGGGGGTTGAGCAGTTCTTC. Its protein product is CASSTLQGVEQFF.

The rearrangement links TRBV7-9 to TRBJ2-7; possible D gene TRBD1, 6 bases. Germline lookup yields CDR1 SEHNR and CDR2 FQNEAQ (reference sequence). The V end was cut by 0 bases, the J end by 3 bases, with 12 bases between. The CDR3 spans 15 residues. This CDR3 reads CASSLAGTNYYEQYF. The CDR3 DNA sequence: TGTGCCAGCAGCTTAGCAGGGACAAATTACTACGAGCAGTACTTC.

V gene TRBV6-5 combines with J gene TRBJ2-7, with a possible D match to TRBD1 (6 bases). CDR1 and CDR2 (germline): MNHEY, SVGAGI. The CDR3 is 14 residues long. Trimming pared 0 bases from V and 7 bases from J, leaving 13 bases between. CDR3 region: CASSYSQGKGEQYF. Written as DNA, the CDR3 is TGTGCCAGCAGTTACTCCCAGGGGAAGGGGGAGCAGTACTTC.

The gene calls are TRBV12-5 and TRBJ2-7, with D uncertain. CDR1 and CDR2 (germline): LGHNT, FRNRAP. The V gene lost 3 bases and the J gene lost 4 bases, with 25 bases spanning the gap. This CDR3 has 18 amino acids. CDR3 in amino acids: CASGFFYRLPKAPYEQYF. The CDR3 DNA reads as TGTGCTAGTGGTTTCTTCTATCGACTCCCTAAGGCACCGTACGAGCAGTACTTC.

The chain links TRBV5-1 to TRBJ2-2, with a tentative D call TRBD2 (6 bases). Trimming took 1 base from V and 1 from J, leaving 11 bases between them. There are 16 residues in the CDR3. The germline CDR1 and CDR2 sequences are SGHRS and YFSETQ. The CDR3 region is CASSLRGGGNTGELFF. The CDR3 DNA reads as TGCGCCAGCAGCTTGCGGGGAGGAGGGAACACCGGGGAGCTGTTTTTT.

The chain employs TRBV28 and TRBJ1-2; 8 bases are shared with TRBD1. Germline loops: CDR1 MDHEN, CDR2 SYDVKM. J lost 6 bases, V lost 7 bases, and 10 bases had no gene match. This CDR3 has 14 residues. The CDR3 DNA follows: TGTGCCAGCATCTTAGCGGGCAGGGGGCATGGCTACACCTTC. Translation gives CASILAGRGHGYTF.

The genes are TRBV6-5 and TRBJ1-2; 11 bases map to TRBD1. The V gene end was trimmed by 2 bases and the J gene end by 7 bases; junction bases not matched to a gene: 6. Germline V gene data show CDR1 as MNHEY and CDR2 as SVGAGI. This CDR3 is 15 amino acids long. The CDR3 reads CASSYQDRGLGGYTF. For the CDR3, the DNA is TGTGCCAGCAGTTACCAGGACAGGGGGCTGGGTGGCTACACCTTC.

DNA of the CDR3: TGCGCCAGCAGCACCCAGGGAGGGCGAGGAGATACGCAGTATTTT. It specifies CASSTQGGRGDTQYF. The chain has TRBV5-1 and TRBJ2-3; 7 bases map to TRBD2. The V and J ends lost 4 bases and 5 bases, in that order; junction bases with no gene match: 10. The CDR3 sequence is 15 residues long. Germline V gene data show CDR1 as SGHRS and CDR2 as YFSETQ.